These 25 T cell receptor beta chains were sequenced from one sample in a study of CD8+CD57+ T cells in acquired aplastic anemia. Patients included in sequencing had previously demonstrated CD8+CD57+ cell expansion by flow cytometry. Investigators profiled TCR beta VDJ and CDR3 from genomic DNA template. MiXCR was run by TCRdb on the reads, yielding one entry per CDR3 protein. The table records about 160,000 distinct CDR3 sequences, 40% to 55% of them present only once. The source material was sorted CD4+, CD8+, or CD8+CD57+ T cells (not recorded which) from PBMCs. The receptors stem from a human donor with aplastic anemia.

This clonotype has at least ten counts. J is TRBJ1-6 and V is TRBV7-2; no clear D gene. CDR1 and CDR2 (germline): SGHTA, FQGNSA. V was shortened by 5 bases and J by 7 bases, with 15 bases between the two germline ends. The CDR3 sequence is 15 residues long. CDR3 nucleotides: TGTGCCAGCAGCCCCCGGACGGCTGGAAATTCACCCCTCCACTTT. Its protein product is CASSPRTAGNSPLHF. Full variable domain (outside the CDR3, taken from reference TRBV7-2 and TRBJ1-6): GAGVSQSPSNKVTEKGKDVELRCDPISGHTALYWYRQSLGQGLEFLIYFQGNSAPDKSGLPSDRFSAERTGGSVSTLTIQRTQQEDSAVYLCASSPRTAGNSPLHFGNGTRLTVT.

In its sample, this clonotype was seen a few times. The V gene is TRBV7-6, the J gene TRBJ1-3; D unclear. The CDR3 has 16 residues. The germline CDR1 and CDR2 sequences are SGHVS and FNYEAQ. The V end lost 0 bases, the J end lost 0 bases, and 9 bases lay between the germline ends. The CDR3: CASSLALGDSGNTIYF. The CDR3 DNA sequence: TGTGCCAGCAGCTTAGCTCTGGGCGACTCTGGAAACACCATATATTTT.

Concerning this clonotype: At one end, the junction sequence differs from germline, possibly due to a read error. The chain has TRBV7-2 and TRBJ1-2; no reliable D call. The V gene's germline CDR1 is SGHTA and CDR2 FQGNSA. This CDR3 is built from 15 residues. CDR3 loop: CASSLAEDTTYGHTF. In DNA, the CDR3 is TGTGCCAGCAGCTTGGCGGAAGACACGACCTATGGCCACACCTTC.

This chain uses TRBV24-1 with TRBJ1-2; D not certain. V lost 7 bases and J 1 base, leaving 9 bases between the germline ends. CDR3 length equals 13 residues. Germline V gives CDR1 KGHDR, CDR2 SFDVKD. CDR3 DNA sequence: TGTGCCACCAGCCAGAGTGATAACTATGGCTACACCTTC. Translating gives CATSQSDNYGYTF.

This clonotype showed up just once. This chain joins TRBV5-1 and TRBJ2-5, with 10 bases aligning to TRBD2. Per germline, CDR1 SGHRS and CDR2 YFSETQ. Germline trimming cut 1 base from V and 4 bases from J; bases unmatched to any gene: 19. The CDR3 loop spans 20 amino acids. CDR3 loop: CASSLPLAGASTPGRETQYF. Here the CDR3 DNA reads TGCGCCAGCAGCTTGCCTCTAGCGGGAGCTTCCACCCCGGGGCGAGAGACCCAGTACTTC.

This clonotype was counted many times. The V call is TRBV12-3 or TRBV12-4, the J call TRBJ1-1; D gene uncertain. CDR3 length: 14 residues. V lost 1 base and J 4 bases, leaving 10 bases between the germline ends. The CDR3 DNA sequence: TGTGCCAGCAGTTTAGTGGGGAGTCCCACTGAAGCTTTCTTT. It codes for CASSLVGSPTEAFF.

The V and J genes are TRBV19 and TRBJ1-1; D gene ambiguous. V was cut by 9 bases and J by 0 bases, with 11 bases left in between. The CDR3 sequence is 13 residues long. Germline V gene data show CDR1 as LNHDA and CDR2 as SQIVND (reference sequence). The CDR3 DNA sequence: TGTGCCAGCTCCCAGGCCATGAACACTGAAGCTTTCTTT. Residues: CASSQAMNTEAFF.

The CDR3 DNA reads TGTGCCAGCAGTGGACGGCGAGAGAGCTCCTACGAGCAGTACTTC. Encoded protein: CASSGRRESSYEQYF. V gene TRBV2 combines with J gene TRBJ2-7, with D uncertain. Per the germline V gene, CDR1 is SNHLY and CDR2 is FYNNEI. The CDR3 has 15 residues. V lost 4 bases to trimming and J lost 0 bases, with 13 bases between them.

J is TRBJ1-1 and V is TRBV19; D not certain. Trimming took off 9 bases at V and 3 bases at J, with 20 bases between the two ends. Germline loops: CDR1 LNHDA, CDR2 SQIVND (reference sequence). The CDR3 extends over 15 amino acids. CDR3 nucleotides: TGTGCCAGCTCACCACCTAATAGGGAGCACACTGAAGCTTTCTTT. This translates into CASSPPNREHTEAFF.

This clonotype was observed many times. The J gene is TRBJ1-2, the V gene TRBV19; 7 nucleotides align to TRBD1. This CDR3 is built from 16 residues. Germline CDR1 and CDR2: LNHDA and SQIVND (reference sequence). V dropped 5 bases and J dropped 8; count of bases not matched to a gene: 17. CDR3 protein: CASSSPPRDSLGGYTF. CDR3 DNA: TGTGCCAGTAGTTCCCCTCCAAGGGACAGCCTTGGGGGCTACACCTTC.

This clonotype was detected many times. The V and J genes are TRBV19 and TRBJ2-3; the D gene is possibly TRBD1 (5 bases). CDR1 is LNHDA and CDR2 is SQIVND in the germline V gene (reference sequence). The CDR3 has 15 residues. The V end lost 5 bases, the J end lost 1 base, and 13 bases lay between the germline ends. CDR3 sequence: CASSYRPLGTDTQYF. CDR3 DNA: TGTGCCAGTAGTTACAGGCCGCTTGGCACAGATACGCAGTATTTT.

This clonotype was seen repeatedly, ten times or more. The chain couples TRBV2 to TRBJ2-2, with TRBD1 matching over 12 bases. CDR1 and CDR2 (germline): SNHLY, FYNNEI. The CDR3 has 15 amino acids. V lost 6 bases to trimming and J lost 6 bases; unmatched junction nucleotides: 5. The CDR3 spells CASRGGQGASGELFF. The CDR3 nucleotides are TGTGCCAGCAGGGGGGGACAGGGGGCTTCCGGGGAGCTGTTTTTT.

CDR3 sequence: CASSQGGPETQYF. The CDR3 nucleotides read TGTGCCAGCAGCCAGGGAGGGCCCGAGACCCAGTACTTC. The V call is TRBV7-8, the J call TRBJ2-5; 7 bases map to TRBD2. The germline V gene encodes CDR1 SGHVS and CDR2 FQNEAQ. Germline trimming cut 5 bases from V and 5 bases from J; bases unmatched to any gene: 5. The CDR3 consists of 13 residues.

The chain joins TRBV13 to TRBJ2-5; 8 bases fit TRBD1. J lost 5 bases, V lost 8 bases, and 7 bases had no gene match. CDR3 length: 13 amino acids. Germline CDR1 PRHDT, CDR2 FYEKMQ (reference sequence). CDR3 sequence (DNA): TGTGCCAGCCAAGACAGGGGACGGGAGACCCAGTACTTC. It translates to CASQDRGRETQYF.

Concerning this clonotype itself: One end of the junction fails to match germline, which may point to a read error. DNA of the CDR3: TGTGCCAGCGGGGTCTACGAGCGGTACTTC. This gives the protein CASGVYERYF. The gene calls are TRBV7-9 and TRBJ2-7; D gene uncertain. CDR1 is SEHNR, CDR2 FQNEAQ, per germline (reference sequence). This CDR3 is built from 10 residues.

This chain uses TRBV5-4 with TRBJ2-7; perhaps TRBD1 as D (7 bases). Germline V gives CDR1 SGHNT, CDR2 YYREEE (reference sequence). This CDR3 has 14 residues. V was cut by 2 bases and J by 4 bases, with 13 bases left in between. CDR3 sequence (DNA): TGTGCCAGCAGCTTCGCGGGACAGCCATACGAGCAGTACTTC. The encoded protein is CASSFAGQPYEQYF. Full variable domain (outside the CDR3, taken from reference TRBV5-4 and TRBJ2-7): ETGVTQSPTHLIKTRGQQVTLRCSSQSGHNTVSWYQQALGQGPQFIFQYYREEENGRGNFPPRFSGLQFPNYSSELNVNALELDDSALYLCASSFAGQPYEQYFGPGTRLTVT.

There are many counts of this clonotype. CDR3 sequence reads: CATSDSGLAGQQETQYF. Here the CDR3 DNA reads TGTGCCACCAGTGATTCCGGACTAGCGGGCCAACAAGAGACCCAGTACTTC. The chain is built from TRBV24-1 and TRBJ2-5; the match to TRBD2 covers 11 bases. The length of the CDR3 is 17 residues. CDR1 is KGHDR, CDR2 SFDVKD, per germline. With 2 bases clipped from V and 2 bases from J, the junction kept 6 bases outside the gene matches.

This clonotype has just a few counts. The CDR3 spells CAISDGPGQAYEQYF. CDR3 nucleotide sequence: TGTGCCATCAGTGATGGGCCGGGACAGGCGTACGAGCAGTACTTC. The chain links TRBV10-3 to TRBJ2-7, with TRBD1 matching over 8 bases. This CDR3 is built from 15 residues. V lost 3 bases and J lost 4; bases outside the gene matches: 8. In germline, CDR1 is ENHRY, CDR2 SYGVKD.

This clonotype came up many times. This sequence joins TRBV10-3 and TRBJ1-4; possibly TRBD1 for D (6 bases). Germline V gives CDR1 ENHRY, CDR2 SYGVKD. The CDR3 is 18 residues long. V was trimmed by 4 bases and J by 0 bases, leaving 18 bases between them. Here the CDR3 reads CAISVRLGHRTTNEKLFF. DNA of the CDR3: TGTGCCATCAGTGTAAGATTGGGACACCGGACAACTAATGAAAAACTGTTTTTT.

This clonotype was observed at least ten times. This chain joins TRBV29-1 and TRBJ1-4, with 8 bases lining up with TRBD1. After removal of 7 bases from V and 2 bases from J, the junction contained 6 bases not matched to a gene. This CDR3 spans 14 amino acids. CDR1 and CDR2 from the germline V gene are SQVTM and ANQGSEA. CDR3 in amino acids: CSDQGAMTNEKLFF. The CDR3 DNA follows: TGCAGCGACCAGGGGGCTATGACTAATGAAAAACTGTTTTTT.

This clonotype was observed a handful of times. The chain combines TRBV15 with TRBJ2-1, with D perhaps assigned TRBD1 or TRBD2 (6 bases each). The germline V gene has CDR1 LNHNV and CDR2 YYDKDF (reference sequence). V lost 4 bases to trimming and J lost 7 bases, with 14 bases between them. The CDR3 runs 14 residues. In DNA form, the CDR3 reads TGTGCCACCAGCAAAGGAGGGGGTGGGAATGAGCAGTTCTTC. It yields the protein CATSKGGGGNEQFF.

Many counts were recorded for this clonotype. The V call is TRBV6-1, the J call TRBJ2-7; 8 positions match TRBD1. The CDR3 extends over 16 amino acids. Germline lookup yields CDR1 MNHNS and CDR2 SASEGT. The V and J ends lost 8 bases and 1 base, in that order; junction bases with no gene match: 13. The CDR3 reads CASGPPDRDWSYEQYF. The DNA of the CDR3 is TGTGCCAGCGGACCCCCGGACAGGGACTGGTCCTACGAGCAGTACTTC.

V gene TRBV27 combines with J gene TRBJ1-2; D gene unclear. The CDR3 extends over 15 amino acids. V shed 7 bases and J shed 0 bases, with 15 bases lying between them. Germline-derived CDR1 and CDR2 are MNHEY and SMNVEV (reference sequence). The chain's CDR3 is CASTPLGETNYGYTF. DNA for the CDR3: TGTGCCAGCACCCCCCTCGGGGAAACTAACTATGGCTACACCTTC.

The chain is built from TRBV24-1 and TRBJ2-2; 7 bases line up with TRBD1. The V and J ends lost 3 bases and 5 bases, in that order; junction bases with no gene match: 2. The CDR3 runs 14 residues. Germline V gene sequence: CDR1 KGHDR, CDR2 SFDVKD. CDR3 residues: CATSDDRVTGELFF. CDR3 DNA: TGTGCCACCAGTGATGACAGGGTTACCGGGGAGCTGTTTTTT.

The gene calls are TRBV7-2 and TRBJ2-5; no firm D call. Germline CDR1 SGHTA, CDR2 FQGNSA. The CDR3 runs to 12 residues. V shed 4 bases and J shed 4 bases, with 7 bases lying between them. CDR3 sequence: CASSYSGETQYF. The CDR3 nucleotides are TGTGCCAGCAGCTACAGTGGAGAGACCCAGTACTTC.